These T cell receptor beta chains were read from a single sample in a study of radiotherapy plus CTLA-4 blockade in lung cancer. The assay was immunoSEQ multiplex PCR, and TCRdb's table has in-frame clones only and misses some. This sample has roughly 42,000 clones, with roughly 65% found just once. The sequenced sample was peripheral blood, obtained from a patient treated with radiotherapy plus ipilimumab. The receptor set was obtained from a human donor with non-small cell lung cancer who had a partial response to radiotherapy plus ipilimumab. Both conserved end residues are part of each CDR3. D genes are given only for firm matches. Clone size is given for some rows only: seen once, a few or many times, or a class if the clone is expanded.

abundance	v_gene	d_gene	j_gene	CDR3aa	CDR3nt
few	TRBV13	TRBD1	TRBJ2-7	CASSEGGTGWNEQYF	TGTGCCAGCAGCGAGGGGGGGACAGGGTGGAACGAGCAGTACTTC
.	TRBV5-1	TRBD1	TRBJ2-1	CASSPNRGGNEQFF	TGCGCCAGCAGCCCAAACAGGGGTGGGAATGAGCAGTTCTTC
.	TRBV6-1	.	TRBJ2-3	CASSLLTRADTQYF	TGTGCCAGCAGCCTCTTGACCAGGGCAGATACGCAGTATTTT
few	TRBV10-3	.	TRBJ1-5	CAISERRDSTQHF	TGTGCCATCAGTGAAAGGCGGGACTCAACCCAGCATTTT
.	TRBV5-4	.	TRBJ2-7	CASSLGGGRRLDEQYF	TGTGCCAGCAGCTTGGGCGGTGGGCGGAGGTTGGACGAGCAGTACTTC
.	TRBV14	TRBD1	TRBJ2-1	CASSPSLDRGYNREQFF	TGTGCCAGCAGCCCAAGCCTGGACAGGGGCTACAATAGGGAGCAGTTCTTC
.	TRBV7-8	.	TRBJ2-1	CASSLEAAVGYNEQFF	TGTGCCAGCAGCTTAGAGGCAGCAGTCGGGTACAATGAGCAGTTCTTC
few	TRBV5-5	.	TRBJ1-2	CASSFAVGYGYTF	TGTGCCAGCAGCTTCGCGGTGGGCTATGGCTACACCTTC
.	TRBV9	TRBD2	TRBJ2-5	CASSPTSGGMETQYF	TGTGCCAGCAGCCCAACTAGCGGGGGAATGGAGACCCAGTACTTC
.	TRBV19	TRBD1	TRBJ1-2	CASSIGGTGPYGYTF	TGTGCCAGTAGTATAGGGGGGACAGGCCCGTATGGCTACACCTTC
few	TRBV27	.	TRBJ2-7	CASSLQGSPYEQYF	TGTGCCAGCAGTCTACAGGGATCCCCCTACGAGCAGTACTTC
.	TRBV7-9	.	TRBJ2-1	CASSRTTLSYNEQFF	TGTGCCAGCAGCCGGACTACGCTCTCCTACAATGAGCAGTTCTTC
.	TRBV29-1	.	TRBJ1-1	CSALLRGTEAFF	TGCAGCGCCCTTCTACGCGGGACTGAAGCTTTCTTT
once	TRBV29-1	TRBD2	TRBJ2-1	CSAAYSTSGGDEQFF	TGCAGCGCCGCCTATTCGACTAGCGGAGGGGATGAGCAGTTCTTC
.	TRBV19	.	TRBJ1-5	CASGRDSYQPQHF	TGTGCCAGTGGCCGGGACTCCTATCAGCCCCAGCATTTT
few	TRBV6-5	TRBD1	TRBJ2-7	CASSYLGQKTYEQYF	TGTGCCAGCAGTTACTTGGGACAGAAGACCTACGAGCAGTACTTC
few	TRBV25-1	.	TRBJ2-6	CASSEWSGQSGANVLTF	TGTGCCAGCAGTGAATGGTCTGGACAGTCTGGGGCCAACGTCCTGACTTTC
.	TRBV9	TRBD2	TRBJ2-3	CASSVGAGGHQDTQYF	TGTGCCAGCAGCGTAGGAGCGGGGGGCCACCAAGATACGCAGTATTTT
.	TRBV5-1	TRBD1	TRBJ2-3	CASRTTGPGDTQYF	TGCGCCAGCAGGACGACAGGGCCTGGGGATACGCAGTATTTT
.	TRBV2	TRBD1	TRBJ1-2	CASSTNLGTVDGYTF	TGTGCCAGCAGTACCAACTTGGGGACAGTGGACGGCTACACCTTC
.	TRBV10-3	TRBD2	TRBJ2-2	CAIGTIAGNTGELFF	TGTGCCATTGGAACAATAGCGGGAAATACCGGGGAGCTGTTTTTT
.	TRBV7-9	.	TRBJ1-1	CASSLYGGRWMNTEAFF	TGTGCCAGCAGCTTATACGGCGGCAGATGGATGAACACTGAAGCTTTCTTT
.	TRBV30	.	TRBJ1-3	CAWRDQAGLSSGNTIYF	TGTGCCTGGAGGGATCAGGCGGGTCTATCCTCTGGAAACACCATATATTTT
.	TRBV7-6	TRBD1	TRBJ2-1	CASSLAGDRDTGDEQFF	TGTGCCAGCAGCTTAGCAGGAGACAGGGATACGGGTGATGAGCAGTTCTTC
.	TRBV4-1	.	TRBJ1-5	CASSQDGGPNQPQHF	TGCGCCAGCAGCCAAGACGGGGGACCAAATCAGCCCCAGCATTTT
.	TRBV7-3	.	TRBJ1-1	CASSSDWNTEAFF	TGTGCCAGCAGCTCGGACTGGAACACTGAAGCTTTCTTT
once	TRBV19	.	TRBJ2-1	CASSIGQVMNEQFF	TGTGCCAGTAGTATAGGACAGGTAATGAATGAGCAGTTCTTC
.	TRBV2	TRBD1	TRBJ1-4	CASSLGTGGLPNEKLFF	TGTGCCAGCAGTCTAGGGACAGGAGGGTTACCTAATGAAAAACTGTTTTTT
few	TRBV9	TRBD2	TRBJ2-1	CASSPRGSSYNEQFF	TGTGCCAGCAGCCCGCGGGGGAGCTCCTACAATGAGCAGTTCTTC
.	TRBV19	.	TRBJ2-1	CASSTLAPDVDEQFF	TGTGCCAGTAGTACCTTAGCGCCGGACGTCGATGAGCAGTTCTTC
.	TRBV7-6	.	TRBJ2-3	CASSMRGAGIYTQYF	TGTGCCAGCAGCATGAGAGGCGCGGGTATTTATACGCAGTATTTT
.	TRBV7-6	.	TRBJ1-1	CASRVGQNTEAFF	TGTGCCAGCAGGGTGGGACAGAACACTGAAGCTTTCTTT
.	TRBV4-2	TRBD2	TRBJ2-3	CASSPQRDTDTQYF	TGTGCCAGCAGCCCACAGCGGGACACAGATACGCAGTATTTT
.	TRBV5-4	.	TRBJ2-3	CASSLSAASTDTQYF	TGTGCCAGCAGCTTATCAGCGGCTAGCACAGATACGCAGTATTTT
.	TRBV6-6	TRBD2	TRBJ2-1	CASRITSGGPTEQFF	TGTGCCAGCAGAATAACCAGCGGGGGACCTACGGAGCAGTTCTTC
.	TRBV10-3	.	TRBJ2-2	CAISASNTGELFF	TGTGCCATCAGTGCATCGAACACCGGGGAGCTGTTTTTT
.	TRBV6-5	TRBD2	TRBJ2-2	CASSHSAGGGTGELFF	TGTGCCAGCAGTCACTCGGCGGGAGGAGGGACCGGGGAGCTGTTTTTT
.	TRBV5-1	.	TRBJ2-2	CASRSSGNTGELFF	TGCGCCAGCAGGTCCAGCGGGAACACCGGGGAGCTGTTTTTT
few	TRBV10-3	TRBD1	TRBJ1-1	CAITEDQGDTEAFF	TGTGCCATCACCGAGGACCAGGGGGACACTGAAGCTTTCTTT
few	TRBV7-2	TRBD2	TRBJ2-7	CASSEGPSGYYEQYF	TGTGCCAGCAGTGAAGGGCCTAGCGGGTACTACGAGCAGTACTTC
many	TRBV5-1	.	TRBJ1-4	CASSDRSNEKLFF	TGCGCCAGCAGCGACAGGAGTAATGAAAAACTGTTTTTT
.	TRBV10-3	.	TRBJ1-2	CAISEDNGYTF	TGTGCCATCAGTGAAGACAATGGCTACACCTTC
.	TRBV7-9	TRBD2	TRBJ2-1	CASSLWTSGRYNEQFF	TGTGCCAGCAGCTTATGGACTAGCGGGAGGTACAATGAGCAGTTCTTC
.	TRBV13	TRBD2	TRBJ2-1	CASSLGLADSYNEQFF	TGTGCCAGCAGCTTGGGACTAGCGGACTCCTACAATGAGCAGTTCTTC